This is a list of T cell receptor beta chains from one sample in a study of shared clonotypes between healthy human individuals. Profiling relied on immunoSEQ multiplex PCR, and the TCRdb table lists in-frame clones only, not all of them. Of a few hundred thousand clones listed, roughly 85% are singletons. Sequenced: PBMCs. These receptors came from a woman in her forties in good health. Some clones in this sample may be carry-over from other donors' samples. Each CDR3 is given with its conserved first and last residue. The D gene is left open where the match is weak. Size tells how often a clone was seen (once, few, many) or the class of an expanded clone, and some rows leave it out.

d_gene,v_gene,j_gene,abundance,CDR3aa,CDR3nt
TRBD2,TRBV9,TRBJ2-7,few,CASSVSGLAHEQYF,TGTGCCAGCAGCGTATCAGGACTAGCCCACGAGCAGTACTTC
.,TRBV5-1,TRBJ1-3,.,CASSLAGYGNTIYF,TGCGCCAGCAGCTTGGCGGGATACGGAAACACCATATATTTT
.,TRBV18,TRBJ2-1,once,CASSPPGTSSYNEQFF,TGTGCCAGCTCACCACCGGGGACGAGCTCCTACAATGAGCAGTTCTTC
.,TRBV5-6,TRBJ1-4,.,CASSLAGGGAPTTNEKLFF,TGTGCCAGCAGCTTGGCCGGGGGGGGCGCTCCCACAACTAATGAAAAACTGTTTTTT
TRBD2,TRBV10-1,TRBJ2-1,.,CASSPGTSYEQFF,TGCGCCAGCAGTCCCGGGACTAGCTATGAGCAGTTCTTC
.,TRBV28,TRBJ2-7,.,CASSDTGPSYEQYF,TGTGCCAGCAGTGACACCGGGCCCTCCTACGAGCAGTACTTC
TRBD1,TRBV4-1,TRBJ2-1,.,CASSLPGTGGEQFF,TGCGCCAGCAGCTTACCCGGGACAGGGGGTGAGCAGTTCTTC
.,TRBV28,TRBJ1-2,.,CAIQINYGYTF,TGTGCCATACAGATTAACTATGGCTACACCTTC
.,TRBV28,TRBJ2-5,.,CASSFNRGRGETQYF,TGTGCCAGCAGTTTTAACAGAGGCCGCGGAGAGACCCAGTACTTC
.,TRBV5-5,TRBJ1-2,.,CASSLDLVVSYGYTF,TGTGCCAGCAGCTTGGATTTAGTAGTTTCCTATGGCTACACCTTC
TRBD1,TRBV6-1,TRBJ2-5,.,CASSGGLGAQETQYF,TGTGCCAGCTCAGGGGGCTTGGGAGCCCAAGAGACCCAGTACTTC
.,TRBV20-1,TRBJ2-4,.,CSVSALNIQYF,TGCAGTGTTAGCGCACTAAACATTCAGTACTTC
TRBD1,TRBV29-1,TRBJ2-1,once,CSVEQDRLYNEQFF,TGCAGCGTTGAACAGGACAGGTTATACAATGAGCAGTTCTTC
.,TRBV27,TRBJ2-3,.,CASSLILSTDTQYF,TGTGCCAGCAGTTTAATACTTAGCACAGATACGCAGTATTTT
.,TRBV28,TRBJ2-5,.,CASSLLSGVRETQYF,TGTGCCAGCAGCCTCCTCTCCGGAGTACGGGAGACCCAGTACTTC
TRBD2,TRBV11-2,TRBJ2-7,.,CASSGLAGGYEQYF,TGTGCCAGCAGCGGATTAGCGGGAGGTTACGAGCAGTACTTC
.,TRBV15,TRBJ2-1,many,CATSAGRVPNEQFF,TGTGCCACCAGTGCTGGGAGAGTGCCCAATGAGCAGTTCTTC
.,TRBV5-6,TRBJ2-1,.,CASSLPGRGLYNEQFF,TGTGCCAGCAGCTTGCCTGGCAGGGGTTTGTACAATGAGCAGTTCTTC
.,TRBV10-3,TRBJ1-2,few,CAIRGEGTDYTF,TGTGCCATCAGGGGCGAAGGAACGGACTACACCTTC
TRBD1,TRBV7-9,TRBJ2-6,.,CASSLQGEGANVLTF,TGTGCCAGCAGCTTACAGGGGGAAGGGGCCAACGTCCTGACTTTC
.,TRBV18,TRBJ2-1,.,CASSPPPGGLNEQFF,TGTGCCAGCTCACCACCGCCCGGGGGCCTAAATGAGCAGTTCTTC
.,TRBV6-1,TRBJ2-5,.,CATQSWETQYF,TGTGCCACCCAGTCGTGGGAGACCCAGTACTTC
.,TRBV7-2,TRBJ2-5,.,CASSLGQQETQYF,TGTGCCAGCAGCTTAGGGCAGCAAGAGACCCAGTACTTC
.,TRBV7-9,TRBJ1-1,few,CASSLGHQNTEAFF,TGTGCCAGCAGCTTAGGACATCAGAACACTGAAGCTTTCTTT
TRBD1,TRBV28,TRBJ1-1,.,CATQFPGQGETEAFF,TGTGCCACCCAGTTTCCGGGACAGGGAGAGACTGAAGCTTTCTTT
.,TRBV7-2,TRBJ1-2,.,CASSLDSHYGYTF,TGTGCCAGCAGCTTGGACAGCCACTATGGCTACACCTTC
.,TRBV5-6,TRBJ1-1,.,CASSLVGREAFF,TGTGCCAGCAGCTTGGTTGGACGTGAAGCTTTCTTT
TRBD1,TRBV7-9,TRBJ2-5,.,CASSFLPGQGPETQYF,TGTGCCAGCAGCTTTCTCCCGGGACAGGGACCAGAGACCCAGTACTTC
.,TRBV6-4,TRBJ1-1,few,CASSDAGRFEAFF,TGTGCCAGCAGTGACGCGGGACGTTTTGAAGCTTTCTTT
TRBD2,TRBV7-2,TRBJ2-5,.,CASTPGLAGRVQYF,TGTGCCAGCACCCCGGGACTAGCGGGCCGGGTGCAGTACTTC
TRBD2,TRBV19,TRBJ2-7,many,CASSTPGLAANEQYF,TGTGCCAGTAGTACTCCGGGACTAGCGGCAAACGAGCAGTACTTC
.,TRBV27,TRBJ1-2,few,CASSFSRGTYGYTF,TGTGCCAGCAGTTTTTCGAGGGGGACCTATGGCTACACCTTC
TRBD1,TRBV18,TRBJ2-2,.,CASSPMGQGNTGELFF,TGTGCCAGCTCACCTATGGGACAGGGGAACACCGGGGAGCTGTTTTTT
.,TRBV6-1,TRBJ2-3,.,CASSEDGGRTDTQYF,TGTGCCAGCAGTGAAGATGGGGGGCGGACAGATACGCAGTATTTT
TRBD2,TRBV7-2,TRBJ2-7,.,CASSLPPSSGRYEQYF,TGTGCCAGCAGCCTCCCCCCTTCTAGCGGGAGGTACGAGCAGTACTTC
.,TRBV9,TRBJ2-7,.,CASSVAVRDEQYF,TGTGCCAGCAGCGTCGCCGTTCGGGACGAGCAGTACTTC
TRBD1,TRBV6-5,TRBJ1-1,.,CASSSQGAPSTEAFF,TGTGCCAGCAGTTCACAGGGGGCCCCCAGCACTGAAGCTTTCTTT
TRBD2,TRBV27,TRBJ2-1,.,CASSLGTSGTNEQFF,TGTGCCAGCAGTTTAGGGACTAGCGGGACAAATGAGCAGTTCTTC
TRBD2,TRBV10-1,TRBJ2-3,.,CASSDSGSFSTDTQYF,TGCGCCAGCAGTGATAGCGGGTCGTTTAGCACAGATACGCAGTATTTT
.,TRBV5-1,TRBJ2-2,.,CASSFNMNTGELFF,TGCGCCAGCAGCTTTAATATGAACACCGGGGAGCTGTTTTTT
.,TRBV7-2,TRBJ2-1,.,CASSSPSYNEQFF,TGTGCCAGCAGCTCGCCCAGTTACAATGAGCAGTTCTTC
.,TRBV7-9,TRBJ2-1,.,CASSPSGTGGNEQFF,TGTGCCAGCAGCCCGAGCGGGACAGGAGGCAATGAGCAGTTCTTC
TRBD2,TRBV15,TRBJ2-7,once,CATSSGGNGNYEQYF,TGTGCCACCAGCAGCGGGGGGAATGGGAACTACGAGCAGTACTTC
.,TRBV2,TRBJ1-5,few,CASSELRSNQPQHF,TGTGCCAGCAGTGAATTACGCAGCAATCAGCCCCAGCATTTT
.,TRBV7-8,TRBJ1-1,.,CASSEGTMGTEAFF,TGTGCCAGCAGCGAAGGTACAATGGGCACTGAAGCTTTCTTT
.,TRBV19,TRBJ1-5,.,CASSIMGGQPQHF,TGTGCCAGTAGTATAATGGGGGGTCAGCCCCAGCATTTT
TRBD2,TRBV29-1,TRBJ2-5,once,CSVEGLLAGVETQYF,TGCAGCGTTGAAGGGTTACTAGCGGGAGTGGAGACCCAGTACTTC
.,TRBV28,TRBJ1-2,few,CASREGPGLSNYGYTF,TGTGCCAGCAGAGAGGGGCCCGGGCTTTCCAACTATGGCTACACCTTC
TRBD2,TRBV6-1,TRBJ2-2,.,CASRPLAGGPGELFF,TGTGCCAGCCGCCCGCTAGCGGGAGGCCCCGGGGAGCTGTTTTTT
TRBD2,TRBV30,TRBJ2-1,.,CAWSVSGRWAEQFF,TGTGCCTGGAGTGTGAGCGGGAGGTGGGCTGAGCAGTTCTTC
.,TRBV19,TRBJ2-5,.,CASSITGLWETQYF,TGTGCCAGTAGTATTACAGGGTTATGGGAGACCCAGTACTTC
.,TRBV5-1,TRBJ1-2,.,CASSLMPGPPRDGYTF,TGCGCCAGCAGCTTGATGCCGGGGCCCCCCCGGGATGGCTACACCTTC